This TCR beta chain comes out of a study of response to subunit inactivated influenza vaccine (dated by TCRdb to 2017 to 2018). Describing the broader study: Deep quantitative profiling of the T cell receptor repertoire was used in the study to follow responses to a trivalent subunit inactivated influenza vaccine. What the research found in general, with its limitations: It was suggested by the authors that each seasonal influenza vaccination may recruit only a limited number of new T cells.

This clonotype was detected a few times. Its antigen is currently not known. The record has no base qualities; no much larger clone is one base away. Library method: RT-PCR. Instrument used: Illumina HiSeq 2500. TCRdb redid the processing of the public reads, applying fastp at Q25 and MiXCR, and retained in-frame beta chains. Merged by CDR3 protein, the rows form single entries marked with the most common genes and DNA. The sample table contains hundreds of thousands of distinct CDR3 sequences; only one count was recorded for more than 11% of them. Of the sample, approximately 6.5% falls within the top ten clones. Looking up the germline V gene (reference sequence) yields CDR1 LGHDT and CDR2 YNNKEL. From the cysteine up to the phenylalanine, the CDR3 has a length of 12 residues. Just CDR3 DNA is preserved here, 36 bases in frame from base 1. Trimming costs V 3 bases and J 0 bases, and their ends lie 3 bases apart.

The rearrangement joined TRBV3-1 to TRBJ2-7, with no D gene named confidently. Sequencing used PBMCs from blood, obtained around 14 days before vaccination. The sequence came from a man aged 50-59 years who received an inactivated influenza vaccine. Donor details come from another sample of the same person, matched by shared clones. The DNA sequence follows: TGTGCCAGCAGCCAGAACTCCTACGAGCAGTACTTC. The translation is CASSQNSYEQYF.